Listed here are 9 T cell receptor beta chains from one sample, sequenced in a study of cytomegalovirus exposure and HLA in healthy donors. Primers for the PCR totalled 60 Vbeta and 13 Jbeta. Libraries were prepared by immunoSEQ multiplex PCR; TCRdb keeps only in-frame clonotypes and omits some of them. The sample has around 150,000 clones, around 69% seen once. Source material: PBMCs. All receptors derive from a woman in her twenties or thirties in good health and CMV-seronegative.

The chain combines TRBV7-2 with TRBJ2-5, with D maybe TRBD2 (5 bases). V lost 5 bases, J lost 0 bases, and 16 bases lay in between. The length of the CDR3 is 16 residues. Germline V gene data show CDR1 as SGHTA and CDR2 as FQGNSA. The CDR3 reads CASSPNAGNNQETQYF. DNA of the CDR3: TGTGCCAGCAGCCCAAACGCGGGTAATAACCAAGAGACCCAGTACTTC.

The CDR3 bases are TGTGCCAGCAGCAACCAAAGGGGGGGACAGGGAACGTGCGAGCAGTACTTC. It yields the protein CASSNQRGGQGTCEQYF. The rearrangement uses TRBV21-1 and TRBJ2-7; TRBD1, the D gene given by the table, was not confirmed from the DNA. TRBV21-1 is marked as a pseudogene. This CDR3 has 17 residues.

The chain employs TRBV5-4 and TRBJ2-5, with D unclear. The CDR3 extends over 14 amino acids. The V gene lost 0 bases and the J gene lost 0 bases, with 6 bases spanning the gap. In germline, CDR1 is SGHNT, CDR2 YYREEE (reference sequence). CDR3 region: CASSLGLHQETQYF. DNA for the CDR3: TGTGCCAGCAGCTTGGGGCTTCACCAAGAGACCCAGTACTTC.

This clone appeared once. V is TRBV7-3 and J is TRBJ2-3; D unresolved. The CDR3 totals 13 residues. Trimming took off 2 bases at V and 1 base at J, with 4 bases between the two ends. The germline V gene has CDR1 SGHTA and CDR2 FQGTGA. DNA of the CDR3: TGTGCCAGCAGCTTACAGGGCACAGATACGCAGTATTTT. Its protein product is CASSLQGTDTQYF. Filled out from reference TRBV7-3 and TRBJ2-3, the complete variable domain reads GAGVSQTPSNKVTEKGKYVELRCDPISGHTALYWYRQSLGQGPEFLIYFQGTGAADDSGLPNDRFFAVRPEGSVSTLKIQRTERGDSAVYLCASSLQGTDTQYFGPGTRLTVL.

The chain has TRBV27 and TRBJ2-3, with D perhaps TRBD1 (5 bases). CDR3 length: 14 amino acids. Germline V CDR1 and CDR2: MNHEY, SMNVEV (reference sequence). Between the trimmed V and J ends, which lost 2 bases and 2 bases, there was a span of 8 bases. CDR3 amino acids: CASSLKGPTDTQYF. The CDR3 coding sequence is TGTGCCAGCAGTTTAAAGGGGCCCACAGATACGCAGTATTTT.

In its sample, this clone was seen a few times. J is TRBJ1-5 and V is TRBV7-2; 7 positions match TRBD1. CDR1 and CDR2 (germline): SGHTA, FQGNSA. The junction had 7 bases not matched to a gene; V was cut back by 6 bases and J by 5 bases. The CDR3 is 14 amino acids. The CDR3 nucleotides are TGTGCCAGCAGTGGTAGGGACAGTCATCAGCCCCAGCATTTT. Its translation: CASSGRDSHQPQHF.

Worth noting for this clone: This same CDR3 is encoded by further DNA sequences in the sample. The chain joins TRBV5-4 to TRBJ2-5; D might be TRBD2 (5 bases). The CDR3 has 13 residues. CDR1 SGHNT and CDR2 YYREEE come from the germline V gene (reference sequence). The ends were cut back, 0 bases at V and 5 bases at J, with 8 bases in the middle. The CDR3 nucleotides read TGTGCCAGCAGCTTGGCCGGCGGGGAGACCCAGTACTTC. This gives the protein CASSLAGGETQYF.

This clone came up once. The chain combines TRBV7-2 with TRBJ2-2; D unresolved. V dropped 1 base and J dropped 0 bases, with 12 bases sitting between them. Germline loops: CDR1 SGHTA, CDR2 FQGNSA. The CDR3 covers 17 residues. The CDR3 DNA sequence: TGTGCCAGCAGCTTAGGGCGGCTAATGACGAACACCGGGGAGCTGTTTTTT. This translates into CASSLGRLMTNTGELFF.

The chain joins TRBV18 to TRBJ1-5; 8 nucleotides match TRBD1. Losses at the gene ends were 5 bases for V and 5 bases for J; bases not matched to a gene: 5. The CDR3 sequence is 14 residues long. CDR1 and CDR2 from the germline V gene are KGHSH and LQKENI. The CDR3 DNA sequence: TGTGCCAGCTCATTACAGGGGGTAGATCAGCCCCAGCATTTT. This codes for CASSLQGVDQPQHF.